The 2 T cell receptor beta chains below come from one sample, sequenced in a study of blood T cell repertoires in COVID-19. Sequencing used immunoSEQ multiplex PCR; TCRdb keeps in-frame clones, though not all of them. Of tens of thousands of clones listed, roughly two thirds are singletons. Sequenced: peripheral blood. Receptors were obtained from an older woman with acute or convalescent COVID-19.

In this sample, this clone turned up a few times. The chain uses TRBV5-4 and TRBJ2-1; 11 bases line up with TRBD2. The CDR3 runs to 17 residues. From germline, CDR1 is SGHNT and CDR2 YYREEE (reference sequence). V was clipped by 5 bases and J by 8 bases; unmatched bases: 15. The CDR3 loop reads CASRNKGTSGLTDEQFF. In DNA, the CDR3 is TGTGCCAGCAGGAACAAAGGGACTAGCGGACTTACGGATGAGCAGTTCTTC.

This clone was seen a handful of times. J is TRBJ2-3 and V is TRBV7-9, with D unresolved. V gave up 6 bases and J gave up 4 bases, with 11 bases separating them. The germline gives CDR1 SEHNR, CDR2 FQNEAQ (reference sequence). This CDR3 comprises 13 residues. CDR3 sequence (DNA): TGTGCCAGCAGGAGACTGGAAGCAGATACGCAGTATTTT. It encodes CASRRLEADTQYF.